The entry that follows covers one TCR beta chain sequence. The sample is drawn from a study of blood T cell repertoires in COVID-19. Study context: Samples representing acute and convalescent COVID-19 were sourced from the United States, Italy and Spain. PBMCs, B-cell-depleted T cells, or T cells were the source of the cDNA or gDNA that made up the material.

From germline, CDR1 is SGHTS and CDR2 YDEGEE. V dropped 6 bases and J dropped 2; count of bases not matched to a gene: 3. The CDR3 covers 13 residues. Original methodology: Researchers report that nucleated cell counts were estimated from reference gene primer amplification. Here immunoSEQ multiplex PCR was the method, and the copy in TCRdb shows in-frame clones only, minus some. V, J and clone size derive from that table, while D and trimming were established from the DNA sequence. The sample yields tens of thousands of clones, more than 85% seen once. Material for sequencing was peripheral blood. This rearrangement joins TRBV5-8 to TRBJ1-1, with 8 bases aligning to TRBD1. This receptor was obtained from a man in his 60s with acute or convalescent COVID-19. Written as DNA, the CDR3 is TGTGCCAGCATGACAGGGGTTAACACTGAAGCTTTCTTT. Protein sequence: CASMTGVNTEAFF. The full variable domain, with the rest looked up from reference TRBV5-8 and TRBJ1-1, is EAGVTQSPTHLIKTRGQQATLRCSPISGHTSVYWYQQALGLGLQFLLWYDEGEERNRGNFPPRFSGRQFPNYSSELNVNALELEDSALYLCASMTGVNTEAFFGQGTRLTVV.